The 28 T cell receptor beta chains below all came from one sample that was sequenced in a study of Ad26.COV2.S vaccination and SARS-CoV-2 variants. TCRdb's copy holds only in-frame clones and misses some; the assay was immunoSEQ multiplex PCR. The sample yields about half a million clones, roughly nine tenths seen once. Documented treatment: some 20 received Ad26.COV2.S at low or high dose, single or two shots; roughly five received placebo; per-sample allocation not given. Day 63 after the first injection of vaccine or placebo was the sampling time. Here the sequenced sample was peripheral blood, taken in a trial of Ad26.COV2.S vaccine versus placebo. All receptors derive from a person aged 18-65 years who received the Ad26.COV2.S COVID-19 vaccine or a placebo.

The chain couples TRBV24-1 to TRBJ2-5; perhaps TRBD2 as D (6 bases). V was pared by 3 bases and J by 0 bases, with 10 bases between. The CDR3 contains 15 residues. The germline V gene has CDR1 KGHDR and CDR2 SFDVKD. CDR3 sequence (DNA): TGTGCCACCAGTGATAACGGGGGAGACCAAGAGACCCAGTACTTC. It codes for CATSDNGGDQETQYF.

The chain recombines TRBV6-5 with TRBJ2-7; D remains unclear. The ends were cut back, 0 bases at V and 2 bases at J, with 14 bases in the middle. Germline V gives CDR1 MNHEY, CDR2 SVGAGI. This CDR3 has 16 amino acids. The DNA for the CDR3 is TGTGCCAGCAGTTACTCGACCGTGACGCAGACCTACGAGCAGTACTTC. Translation: CASSYSTVTQTYEQYF.

The V gene is TRBV3-1 (or the pseudogene TRBV3-2), the J gene TRBJ1-2; TRBD1 matches 7 bases. This CDR3 spans 14 amino acids. Germline CDR1 and CDR2: LGHDT and YNNKEL (reference sequence). Trimming removed 2 bases from V and 4 bases from J; junction bases left unmatched: 4. This CDR3 is CASSQRGLIYGYTF. CDR3 nucleotides: TGTGCCAGCAGCCAAAGGGGGCTCATCTATGGCTACACCTTC.

The V and J genes are TRBV3-1 (or the pseudogene TRBV3-2) and TRBJ1-1; D remains unclear. CDR1 is LGHDT and CDR2 is YNNKEL in the germline V gene (reference sequence). The CDR3 extends over 16 amino acids. Trimming took off 5 bases at V and 5 bases at J, with 21 bases between the two ends. CDR3: CASSSGFDGPLTEAFF. The CDR3 region has the DNA TGTGCCAGCAGCTCAGGATTCGACGGGCCTTTGACTGAAGCTTTCTTT.

This clone was counted once. The CDR3 is CASSSGANVLTF. CDR3 in DNA: TGTGCCAGCAGTTCTGGGGCCAACGTCCTGACTTTC. This chain uses TRBV27 with TRBJ2-6; D unresolved. Germline assignment: CDR1 MNHEY and CDR2 SMNVEV (reference sequence). This CDR3 spans 12 amino acids. The germline V and J ends were trimmed by 4 bases and 2 bases, with 0 bases remaining between them.

The chain has TRBV27 and TRBJ1-6; 7 bases are shared with TRBD1. This CDR3 spans 16 amino acids. V lost 6 bases, J lost 3 bases, and 8 bases stayed unmatched. Germline values: CDR1 MNHEY, CDR2 SMNVEV (reference sequence). CDR3 sequence: CASSTLTGHYNSPLHF. The CDR3 DNA reads TGTGCCAGCAGCACTTTGACAGGGCACTATAATTCACCCCTCCACTTT.

V usage is TRBV18 and J usage is TRBJ2-3, with 8 nucleotides matching TRBD2. The V segment lost 4 bases and the J segment 4 bases; nucleotides outside the gene matches: 13. This CDR3 is 17 amino acids long. Per the germline V gene, CDR1 is KGHSH and CDR2 is LQKENI. This CDR3 is CASSLSRGGIGADTQYF. The CDR3, as DNA: TGTGCCAGCTCACTGTCCCGGGGGGGCATTGGGGCAGATACGCAGTATTTT. The complete variable domain, with remaining parts taken from reference TRBV18 and TRBJ2-3, reads NAGVMQNPRHLVRRRGQEARLRCSPMKGHSHVYWYRQLPEEGLKFMVYLQKENIIDESGMPKERFSAEFPKEGPSILRIQQVVRGDSAAYFCASSLSRGGIGADTQYFGPGTRLTVL.

This clone was found once. This sequence joins TRBV5-8 and TRBJ1-6, with TRBD1 identical over 8 bases. V was clipped by 3 bases and J by 7 bases; unmatched bases: 6. The germline V gene has CDR1 SGHTS and CDR2 YDEGEE. This CDR3 comprises 15 residues. DNA of the CDR3: TGTGCCAGCAGCTGGGGACAGGCAAAAAATTCACCCCTCCACTTT. Its translation is CASSWGQAKNSPLHF.

Turning to this clone: One junction end does not reproduce the germline sequence, and a read error may be involved. This chain uses TRBV7-7 with TRBJ2-5; the match to TRBD1 covers 9 bases. This CDR3 contains 15 residues. Germline CDR1 reads SSHAT; CDR2 reads FNYEAQ (reference sequence). CDR3 region: CASSITQGAGETQYF. Written as DNA, the CDR3 is TGTGCTAGCAGCATAACACAGGGGGCCGGGGAGACCCAGTACTTC.

The V and J genes are TRBV18 and TRBJ2-7; D unresolved. The CDR3 runs to 15 residues. V was pared by 2 bases and J by 9 bases, with 20 bases between. Germline CDR1 KGHSH, CDR2 LQKENI. This chain's CDR3 is CASSPEVPYLRGQYF. DNA for the CDR3: TGTGCCAGCTCACCAGAAGTTCCGTATCTACGAGGGCAGTACTTC. The whole variable domain, filled in from reference TRBV18 and TRBJ2-7, reads NAGVMQNPRHLVRRRGQEARLRCSPMKGHSHVYWYRQLPEEGLKFMVYLQKENIIDESGMPKERFSAEFPKEGPSILRIQQVVRGDSAAYFCASSPEVPYLRGQYFGPGTRLTVT.

The table lists this clone with a count of one. For the CDR3, the DNA is TGTGCCAGCAGCTTCGGGGTCCCCTCTCGCGAGCAGTACTTC. Its protein product is CASSFGVPSREQYF. The genes are TRBV11-2 and TRBJ2-7, with a possible D match to TRBD2 (5 bases). There are 14 residues in the CDR3. Deletions cut 3 bases from V and 6 bases from J, with 15 bases between. The V gene's germline CDR1 is SGHAT and CDR2 FQNNGV.

This clone was observed a handful of times. The V gene is TRBV28, the J gene TRBJ2-7, with D hard to call. The CDR3 extends over 13 amino acids. Trimming cost V 4 bases and J 4 bases, with 11 bases left between them. Looked up from germline, CDR1 is MDHEN and CDR2 is SYDVKM. The CDR3 DNA sequence: TGTGCCAGCAGTTCCCCAGATAAGTACGAGCAGTACTTC. This encodes CASSSPDKYEQYF.

The rearrangement uses TRBV3-1 (or the pseudogene TRBV3-2) and TRBJ1-4, with 11 positions matching TRBD1. Per germline, CDR1 LGHDT and CDR2 YNNKEL (reference sequence). This CDR3 spans 14 amino acids. The V gene end was trimmed by 0 bases and the J gene end by 10 bases; junction bases not matched to a gene: 1. The CDR3 DNA sequence: TGTGCCAGCAGCCAAGAGGGACAGGGGGGAAAACTGTTTTTT. The encoded protein is CASSQEGQGGKLFF.

V and J are TRBV4-1 and TRBJ2-1; 8 bases map to TRBD2. CDR1 and CDR2 from the germline V gene are MGHRA and YSYEKL. The CDR3 has 15 amino acids. The V gene end was trimmed by 1 base and the J gene end by 8 bases; junction bases not matched to a gene: 7. DNA for the CDR3: TGCGCCAGCAGCCAAGGGCTAGCGGGTCTCTATGAGCAGTTCTTC. Amino acid sequence: CASSQGLAGLYEQFF.

This chain connects TRBV13 to TRBJ2-7; 15 nucleotides agree with TRBD2. Germline V gene data show CDR1 as PRHDT and CDR2 as FYEKMQ (reference sequence). The CDR3 runs 16 residues. Trimming removed 4 bases from V and 6 bases from J; junction bases left unmatched: 7. The CDR3 DNA reads TGTGCCAGCAGCTCGGGGACTAGCGGGAGGTTTCGCGAGCAGTACTTC. Protein sequence: CASSSGTSGRFREQYF.

The chain uses TRBV3-1 (or the pseudogene TRBV3-2) and TRBJ2-6; D gene ambiguous. CDR3 length equals 15 residues. Trimming left V 6 bases short and J 0 bases short, with 9 bases between. Germline V gene sequence: CDR1 LGHDT, CDR2 YNNKEL (reference sequence). The CDR3 is CASSPRRSGANVLTF. The CDR3 nucleotides read TGTGCCAGCAGTCCCAGGCGCTCTGGGGCCAACGTCCTGACTTTC.

This sequence joins TRBV3-1 (or the pseudogene TRBV3-2) and TRBJ2-7; tentative D call: TRBD2 (5 bases). The germline V and J ends were trimmed by 3 bases and 4 bases, with 13 bases remaining between them. The CDR3 is made up of 14 amino acids. Per the germline V gene, CDR1 is LGHDT and CDR2 is YNNKEL (reference sequence). CDR3 bases: TGTGCCAGCAGCCAGGACTTGGCCCCTTACGAGCAGTACTTC. This encodes CASSQDLAPYEQYF.

The chain couples TRBV18 to TRBJ2-7; possibly TRBD1 for D (6 bases). Germline assignment: CDR1 KGHSH and CDR2 LQKENI. V lost 3 bases and J lost 2, with 14 bases in between. The CDR3 has 15 residues. The CDR3: CASSPYTGTPYEQYF. CDR3 nucleotides: TGTGCCAGCTCACCTTACACCGGGACACCCTACGAGCAGTACTTC.

The rearrangement uses TRBV14 and TRBJ2-3, with 10 bases lining up with TRBD2. J gave up 9 bases and V 3 bases, and 15 bases lay outside the gene matches. The V gene's germline CDR1 is SGHDN and CDR2 FVKESK. The CDR3 is made up of 17 amino acids. The CDR3 protein is CASSHLAGVGGFGTQYF. CDR3 nucleotides: TGTGCCAGCAGCCACCTAGCGGGAGTTGGTGGATTCGGCACGCAGTATTTT. Full variable domain (missing parts from reference TRBV14 and TRBJ2-3): EAGVTQFPSHSVIEKGQTVTLRCDPISGHDNLYWYRRVMGKEIKFLLHFVKESKQDESGMPNNRFLAERTGGTYSTLKVQPAELEDSGVYFCASSHLAGVGGFGTQYFGPGTRLTVL.

The chain couples TRBV29-1 to TRBJ1-2, with no clear D. CDR1 and CDR2 from the germline V gene are SQVTM and ANQGSEA. Trimming left V 4 bases short and J 8 bases short, with 8 bases between. This CDR3 has 10 amino acids. In nucleotides, the CDR3 is TGCAGCGTTGGCTCCCCGGGCTACACCTTC. The encoded protein is CSVGSPGYTF.

This rearrangement joins TRBV10-3 to TRBJ2-3, with D perhaps matching TRBD2 (7 bases). The CDR3 totals 13 residues. Germline lookup yields CDR1 ENHRY and CDR2 SYGVKD. Trimming pared 8 bases from V and 2 bases from J, leaving 11 bases between. The CDR3 protein is CAIRGGATDTQYF. The CDR3 bases are TGTGCCATCCGTGGGGGGGCCACAGATACGCAGTATTTT.

The chain couples TRBV6-2 or TRBV6-3 to TRBJ1-2; TRBD1 matches at 9 bases. CDR3 length equals 14 residues. V shed 4 bases, J shed 5 bases, and the junction held 5 bases outside the gene matches. Germline CDR1 is MNHEY and CDR2 is SVGEGT. The CDR3 nucleotides read TGTGCCAGCAGTTCAGGGACAGGGAGGTATGGCTACACCTTC. Encoded protein: CASSSGTGRYGYTF.

The genes are TRBV28 and TRBJ1-2, with D perhaps matching TRBD1 (5 bases). The V and J ends lost 5 bases and 2 bases respectively, with 18 bases between them. There are 16 residues in the CDR3. Germline V gives CDR1 MDHEN, CDR2 SYDVKM. CDR3 sequence (DNA): TGTGCCAGCAGTCCACCTGACGTCAAGGGGAACTATGGCTACACCTTC. Its translation: CASSPPDVKGNYGYTF.

This sequence joins TRBV6-5 and TRBJ2-2, with 9 bases that match TRBD2. CDR1 is MNHEY, CDR2 SVGAGI, per germline. The ends lost 6 bases at V and 4 bases at J; junction bases unmatched: 6. CDR3 size: 15 residues. The CDR3: CASSLGLATTGELFF. The CDR3 DNA is TGTGCCAGCAGCCTGGGACTAGCTACCACCGGGGAGCTGTTTTTT.

This clone has just one count. This chain connects TRBV6-5 to TRBJ1-6; perhaps TRBD1 as D (6 bases). CDR3 length: 16 amino acids. Trimming shortened V by 1 base and J by 6 bases, and 13 bases separated the two germline ends. CDR1 is MNHEY and CDR2 is SVGAGI in the germline V gene. CDR3 bases: TGTGCCAGCAGTTACTACGGGGGGGCGCTTAATTCACCCCTCCACTTT. Its translation: CASSYYGGALNSPLHF.

The chain joins TRBV5-5 to TRBJ1-4, with D unclear. The germline CDR1 and CDR2 sequences are SGHKS and YYEKEE (reference sequence). This CDR3 is built from 18 residues. The germline V and J ends were trimmed by 2 bases and 6 bases, with 23 bases remaining between them. CDR3 DNA sequence: TGTGCCAGCAGCTTTGGCAATTACGCGGGGTTATTAGATGAAAAACTGTTTTTT. It encodes CASSFGNYAGLLDEKLFF.

The genes are TRBV7-3 and TRBJ1-1; D unclear. Germline V lookup: CDR1 SGHTA, CDR2 FQGTGA. There are 14 residues in the CDR3. V was clipped by 2 bases and J by 3 bases, with 10 bases between them. The CDR3 region is CASSLRPGDTEAFF. The CDR3 DNA is TGTGCCAGCAGCTTACGTCCAGGAGACACTGAAGCTTTCTTT.

The rearrangement links TRBV12-3 or TRBV12-4 to TRBJ1-1; a possible D gene is TRBD1 (5 bases). The CDR3 sequence is 13 residues long. V was cut by 7 bases and J by 5 bases, with 14 bases left in between. The CDR3 DNA is TGTGCCAGCAAGCCGGGGACGGGAACTGAAGCTTTCTTT. Its translation: CASKPGTGTEAFF.